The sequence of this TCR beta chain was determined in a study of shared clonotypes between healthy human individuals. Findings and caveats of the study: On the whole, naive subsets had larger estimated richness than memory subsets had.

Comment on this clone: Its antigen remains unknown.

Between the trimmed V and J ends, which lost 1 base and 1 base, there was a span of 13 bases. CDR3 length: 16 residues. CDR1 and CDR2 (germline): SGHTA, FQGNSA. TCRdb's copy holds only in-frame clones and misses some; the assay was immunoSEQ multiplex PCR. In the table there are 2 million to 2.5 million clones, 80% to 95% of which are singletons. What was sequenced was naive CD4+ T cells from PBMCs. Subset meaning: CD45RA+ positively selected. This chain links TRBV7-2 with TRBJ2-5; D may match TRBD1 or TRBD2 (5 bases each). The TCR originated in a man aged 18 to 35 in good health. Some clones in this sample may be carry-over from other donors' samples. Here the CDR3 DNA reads TGTGCCAGCAGCTTAGGCCGGGGTGGGGCCCAAGAGACCCAGTACTTC. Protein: CASSLGRGGAQETQYF. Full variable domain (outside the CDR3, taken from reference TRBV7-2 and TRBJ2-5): GAGVSQSPSNKVTEKGKDVELRCDPISGHTALYWYRQSLGQGLEFLIYFQGNSAPDKSGLPSDRFSAERTGGSVSTLTIQRTQQEDSAVYLCASSLGRGGAQETQYFGPGTRLLVL.